This is a list of T cell receptor beta chains from one sample in a study of regulatory T cells in long-lasting Graves disease. TCRdb ran MiXCR on the multiplex PCR reads and lists one entry per CDR3 protein. The data hold about 220,000 distinct CDR3 sequences, with around a fifth observed a single time. Another study also made use of these data, one on T cells in Graves' hyperthyroidism and ophthalmopathy.

Sequenced here: peripheral blood mononuclear cells (PBMCs), sampled at new diagnosis, from a patient treated with antithyroid drugs. The receptor source for this set is a woman aged 30 to 39 with Graves disease. The CDR3 runs from the conserved cysteine through the conserved F or W. The order of the fields is clone size, V gene, D gene, J gene, CDR3 protein. A D gene is named only where the DNA matches it firmly. Size tells how often a clone was seen (once, few, many) or the class of an expanded clone, and some rows leave it out.

clone_size: many; v_call: TRBV28; d_call: TRBD2; j_call: TRBJ2-7; cdr3_aa: CASSSPWTSGVYEQYF
clone_size: few; v_call: TRBV3-1; d_call: NA; j_call: TRBJ2-2; cdr3_aa: CASSQEFREGSLANTGELFF
clone_size: many; v_call: TRBV28; d_call: NA; j_call: TRBJ1-1; cdr3_aa: CASSLVARHTEAFF
clone_size: NA; v_call: TRBV24-1; d_call: TRBD1; j_call: TRBJ2-2; cdr3_aa: CATSDLEGATGELFF
clone_size: many; v_call: TRBV6-5; d_call: NA; j_call: TRBJ1-2; cdr3_aa: CASSYRRVIGGYTF
clone_size: many; v_call: TRBV28; d_call: NA; j_call: TRBJ1-2; cdr3_aa: CASSLRGDELDGYTF
clone_size: many; v_call: TRBV11-2; d_call: NA; j_call: TRBJ2-2; cdr3_aa: CASSTRTGATTGELFF
clone_size: NA; v_call: TRBV14; d_call: NA; j_call: TRBJ1-6; cdr3_aa: CASSQVRGRVDSPLHF
clone_size: NA; v_call: TRBV4-1; d_call: NA; j_call: TRBJ2-4; cdr3_aa: CASSHLGGGLAKNIQYF
clone_size: NA; v_call: TRBV9; d_call: NA; j_call: TRBJ2-2; cdr3_aa: CASSVESRGTGELFF
clone_size: few; v_call: TRBV18; d_call: TRBD1; j_call: TRBJ1-5; cdr3_aa: CASSTRDRGFNQPQHF
clone_size: many; v_call: TRBV20-1; d_call: TRBD2; j_call: TRBJ2-7; cdr3_aa: CSARGLGRYEQYF
clone_size: NA; v_call: TRBV6-1; d_call: NA; j_call: TRBJ1-6; cdr3_aa: CASSGQAVNSPLHF
clone_size: many; v_call: TRBV6-9; d_call: NA; j_call: TRBJ2-7; cdr3_aa: CASSYTQQGYTSYEQYF
clone_size: NA; v_call: TRBV4-1; d_call: TRBD1; j_call: TRBJ2-1; cdr3_aa: CASSQEWDSYNEQFF
clone_size: NA; v_call: TRBV4-1; d_call: NA; j_call: TRBJ1-5; cdr3_aa: CASSHADSRSNQPQHF
clone_size: few; v_call: TRBV19; d_call: TRBD1; j_call: TRBJ2-7; cdr3_aa: CASRKWDRGAEQYF
clone_size: NA; v_call: TRBV7-9; d_call: TRBD1; j_call: TRBJ1-6; cdr3_aa: CASSFGTGGNSPLHF
clone_size: many; v_call: TRBV6-2/TRBV6-3; d_call: NA; j_call: TRBJ2-7; cdr3_aa: CASTSTGEGYEQYF
clone_size: few; v_call: TRBV5-4; d_call: NA; j_call: TRBJ2-5; cdr3_aa: CASSLGVKETQYF
clone_size: NA; v_call: TRBV5-1; d_call: NA; j_call: TRBJ2-1; cdr3_aa: CASSLFTGLDEQFF
clone_size: many; v_call: TRBV5-4; d_call: NA; j_call: TRBJ1-2; cdr3_aa: CASSLEAGKGYTF
clone_size: many; v_call: TRBV7-9; d_call: NA; j_call: TRBJ1-2; cdr3_aa: CASSPDSHGYTF
clone_size: many; v_call: TRBV12-5; d_call: NA; j_call: TRBJ2-5; cdr3_aa: CASGFPHRSEETQYF
clone_size: few; v_call: TRBV6-1; d_call: NA; j_call: TRBJ2-1; cdr3_aa: CASSGGQRREQFF
clone_size: many; v_call: TRBV2; d_call: TRBD2; j_call: TRBJ2-7; cdr3_aa: CASSVSAGGYEQYF
clone_size: many; v_call: TRBV20-1; d_call: NA; j_call: TRBJ1-2; cdr3_aa: CSAQDARGSYGYTF
clone_size: many; v_call: TRBV6-5; d_call: NA; j_call: TRBJ1-1; cdr3_aa: CASSYSGGHVGQAFF
clone_size: many; v_call: TRBV28; d_call: NA; j_call: TRBJ1-2; cdr3_aa: CASSLGAARRGGYTF
clone_size: many; v_call: TRBV2; d_call: TRBD2; j_call: TRBJ2-2; cdr3_aa: CASGTSGGLNTGELFF
clone_size: once; v_call: TRBV27; d_call: NA; j_call: TRBJ1-2; cdr3_aa: CASSSLPRENYGYTF
clone_size: many; v_call: TRBV20-1; d_call: TRBD2; j_call: TRBJ2-5; cdr3_aa: CSASRVAGVETQYF
clone_size: NA; v_call: TRBV6-1; d_call: TRBD1; j_call: TRBJ1-1; cdr3_aa: CASRSGQGFLAFF
clone_size: NA; v_call: TRBV24-1; d_call: NA; j_call: TRBJ2-3; cdr3_aa: CATSEIGVAEPSIGADTQYF
clone_size: many; v_call: TRBV20-1; d_call: TRBD2; j_call: TRBJ2-2; cdr3_aa: CSAGVAGGPWTGELFF
clone_size: once; v_call: TRBV11-2; d_call: TRBD1; j_call: TRBJ2-1; cdr3_aa: CASSLGGGIYNEQFF
clone_size: many; v_call: TRBV20-1; d_call: NA; j_call: TRBJ2-5; cdr3_aa: CSARIGETQYF
clone_size: NA; v_call: TRBV6-1; d_call: TRBD1; j_call: TRBJ2-2; cdr3_aa: CASSTGGGELFF
clone_size: many; v_call: TRBV30; d_call: NA; j_call: TRBJ1-2; cdr3_aa: CAWSEAGSGGYTF
clone_size: many; v_call: TRBV3-1; d_call: NA; j_call: TRBJ1-6; cdr3_aa: CASSFRHLGNSPLHF